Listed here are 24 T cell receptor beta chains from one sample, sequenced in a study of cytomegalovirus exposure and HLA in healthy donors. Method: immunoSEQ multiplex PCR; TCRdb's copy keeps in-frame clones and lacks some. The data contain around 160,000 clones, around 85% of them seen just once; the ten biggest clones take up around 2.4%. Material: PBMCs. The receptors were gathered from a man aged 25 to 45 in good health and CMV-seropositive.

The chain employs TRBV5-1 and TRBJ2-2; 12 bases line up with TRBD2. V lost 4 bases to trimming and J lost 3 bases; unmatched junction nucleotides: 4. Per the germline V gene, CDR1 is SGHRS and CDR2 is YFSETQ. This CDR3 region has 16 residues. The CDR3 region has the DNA TGCGCCAGCAGCCTTCCTAGCGGGGGGGACACCGGGGAGCTGTTTTTT. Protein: CASSLPSGGDTGELFF.

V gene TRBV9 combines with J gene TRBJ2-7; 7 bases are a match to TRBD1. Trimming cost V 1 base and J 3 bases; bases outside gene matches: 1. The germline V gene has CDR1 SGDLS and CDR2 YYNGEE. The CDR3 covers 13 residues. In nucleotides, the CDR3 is TGTGCCAGCAGCGTATCAGGGGGCTACGAGCAGTACTTC. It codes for CASSVSGGYEQYF. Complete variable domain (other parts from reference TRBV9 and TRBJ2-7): DSGVTQTPKHLITATGQRVTLRCSPRSGDLSVYWYQQSLDQGLQFLIQYYNGEERAKGNILERFSAQQFPDLHSELNLSSLELGDSALYFCASSVSGGYEQYFGPGTRLTVT.

The CDR3, as DNA: TGTGCCAGCAGCCCACCGGGGGGACCTGCGGGGGCCCAGTACTTC. As protein: CASSPPGGPAGAQYF. The chain couples TRBV7-9 to TRBJ2-5; 7 nucleotides match TRBD2. The junction had 15 bases not matched to a gene; V was cut back by 5 bases and J by 9 bases. This CDR3 has 15 amino acids. CDR1 is SEHNR and CDR2 is FQNEAQ in the germline V gene (reference sequence).

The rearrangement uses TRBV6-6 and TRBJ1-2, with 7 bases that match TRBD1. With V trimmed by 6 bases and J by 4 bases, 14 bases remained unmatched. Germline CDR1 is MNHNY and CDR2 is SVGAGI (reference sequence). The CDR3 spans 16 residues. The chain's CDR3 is CASSQVGRQGGYGYTF. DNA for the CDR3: TGTGCCAGCAGCCAAGTAGGGAGACAGGGAGGCTATGGCTACACCTTC.

Here the CDR3 DNA reads TGTGCCAGCAGTTTCGTGGGGCACTACAATGAGCAGTTCTTC. Translation gives CASSFVGHYNEQFF. This sequence joins TRBV27 and TRBJ2-1, with TRBD1 as a possible D gene (5 bases). Germline V gene sequence: CDR1 MNHEY, CDR2 SMNVEV (reference sequence). This CDR3 contains 14 residues. Trimming shortened V by 3 bases and J by 3 bases, and 9 bases separated the two germline ends.

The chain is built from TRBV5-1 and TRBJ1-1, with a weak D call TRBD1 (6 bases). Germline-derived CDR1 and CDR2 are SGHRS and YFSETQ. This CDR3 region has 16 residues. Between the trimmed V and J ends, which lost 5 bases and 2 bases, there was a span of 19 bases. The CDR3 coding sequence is TGCGCCAGCAGGGAAAGGGGGGGACATTTTAACACTGAAGCTTTCTTT. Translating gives CASRERGGHFNTEAFF.

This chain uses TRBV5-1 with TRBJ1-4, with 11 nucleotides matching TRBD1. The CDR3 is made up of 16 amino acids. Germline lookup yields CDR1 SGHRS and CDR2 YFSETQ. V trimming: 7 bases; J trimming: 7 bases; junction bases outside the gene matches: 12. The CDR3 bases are TGCGCCAGCCAAAAAAGGACAGGGGGCTTTGGTGAAAAACTGTTTTTT. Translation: CASQKRTGGFGEKLFF.

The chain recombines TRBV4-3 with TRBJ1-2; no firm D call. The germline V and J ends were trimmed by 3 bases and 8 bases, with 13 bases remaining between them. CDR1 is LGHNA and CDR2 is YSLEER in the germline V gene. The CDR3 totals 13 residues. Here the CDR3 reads CASSQVGVGGYTF. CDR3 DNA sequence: TGCGCCAGCAGCCAGGTCGGGGTAGGGGGCTACACCTTC.

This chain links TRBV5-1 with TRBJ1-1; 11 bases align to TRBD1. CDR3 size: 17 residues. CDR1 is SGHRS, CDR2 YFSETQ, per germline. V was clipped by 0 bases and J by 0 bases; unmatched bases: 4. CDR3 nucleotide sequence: TGCGCCAGCAGCTTGGCGGACAGGGGGCAGATGAACACTGAAGCTTTCTTT. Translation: CASSLADRGQMNTEAFF.

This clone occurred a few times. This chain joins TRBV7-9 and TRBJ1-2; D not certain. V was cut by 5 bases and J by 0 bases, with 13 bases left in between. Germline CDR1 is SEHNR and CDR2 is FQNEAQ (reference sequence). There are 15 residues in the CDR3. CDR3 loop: CASSRISEANYGYTF. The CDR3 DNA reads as TGTGCCAGCAGCCGCATATCAGAAGCTAACTATGGCTACACCTTC.

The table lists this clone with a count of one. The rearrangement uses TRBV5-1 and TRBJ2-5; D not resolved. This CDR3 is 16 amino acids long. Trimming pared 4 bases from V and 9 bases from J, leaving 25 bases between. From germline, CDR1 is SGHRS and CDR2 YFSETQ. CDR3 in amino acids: CASSRRNFSPPRAQYF. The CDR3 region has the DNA TGCGCCAGCAGCAGACGAAATTTTAGCCCCCCACGGGCCCAGTACTTC.

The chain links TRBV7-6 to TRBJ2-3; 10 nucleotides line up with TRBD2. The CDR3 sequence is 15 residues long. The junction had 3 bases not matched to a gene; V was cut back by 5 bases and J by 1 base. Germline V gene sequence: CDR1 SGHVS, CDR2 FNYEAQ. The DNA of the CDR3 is TGTGCCAGCAGCGTAAGCGGGGGGGGCACAGATACGCAGTATTTT. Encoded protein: CASSVSGGGTDTQYF.

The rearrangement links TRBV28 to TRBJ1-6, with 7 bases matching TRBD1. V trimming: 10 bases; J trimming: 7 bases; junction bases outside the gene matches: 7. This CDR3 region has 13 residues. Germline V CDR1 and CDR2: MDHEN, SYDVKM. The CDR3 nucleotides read TGTGCCACCCGACAGGGAGAAAATTCACCCCTCCACTTT. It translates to CATRQGENSPLHF.

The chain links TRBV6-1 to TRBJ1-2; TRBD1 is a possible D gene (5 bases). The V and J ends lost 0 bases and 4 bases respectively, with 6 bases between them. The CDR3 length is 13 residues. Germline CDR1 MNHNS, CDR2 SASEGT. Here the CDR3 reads CASSEAGGYGYTF. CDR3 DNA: TGTGCCAGCAGTGAAGCGGGGGGCTATGGCTACACCTTC.

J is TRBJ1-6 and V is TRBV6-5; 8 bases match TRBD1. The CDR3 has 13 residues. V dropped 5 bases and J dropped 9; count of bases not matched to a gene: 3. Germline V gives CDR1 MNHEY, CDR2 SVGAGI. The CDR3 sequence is CASSRQGSSPLHF. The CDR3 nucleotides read TGTGCCAGCAGTCGACAGGGGAGTTCACCCCTCCACTTT.

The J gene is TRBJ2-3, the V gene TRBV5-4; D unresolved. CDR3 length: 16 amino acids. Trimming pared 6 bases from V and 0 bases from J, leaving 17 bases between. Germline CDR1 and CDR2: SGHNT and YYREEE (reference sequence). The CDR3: CASTPRRATSTDTQYF. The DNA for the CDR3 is TGTGCCAGCACCCCCCGGCGTGCGACTAGCACAGATACGCAGTATTTT. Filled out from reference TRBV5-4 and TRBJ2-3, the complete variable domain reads ETGVTQSPTHLIKTRGQQVTLRCSSQSGHNTVSWYQQALGQGPQFIFQYYREEENGRGNFPPRFSGLQFPNYSSELNVNALELDDSALYLCASTPRRATSTDTQYFGPGTRLTVL.

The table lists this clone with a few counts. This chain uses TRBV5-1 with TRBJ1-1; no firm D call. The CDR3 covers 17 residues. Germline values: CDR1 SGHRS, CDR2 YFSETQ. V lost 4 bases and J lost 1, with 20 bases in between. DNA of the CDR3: TGCGCCAGCAGCCGAGGGCAAGGGAACGCGAAGAACACTGAAGCTTTCTTT. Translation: CASSRGQGNAKNTEAFF.

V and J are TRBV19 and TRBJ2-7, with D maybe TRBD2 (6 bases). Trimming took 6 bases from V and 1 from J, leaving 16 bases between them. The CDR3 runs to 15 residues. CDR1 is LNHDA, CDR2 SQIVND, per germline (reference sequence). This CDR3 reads CASRNPESGSYEQYF. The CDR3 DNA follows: TGTGCCAGTAGAAATCCCGAAAGCGGGTCCTACGAGCAGTACTTC.

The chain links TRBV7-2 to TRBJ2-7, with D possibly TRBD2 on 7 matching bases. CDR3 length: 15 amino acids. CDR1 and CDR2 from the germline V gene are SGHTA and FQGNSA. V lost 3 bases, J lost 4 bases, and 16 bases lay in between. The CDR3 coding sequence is TGTGCCAGCAGCTTTAACGGGGGGCCCGATTACGAGCAGTACTTC. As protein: CASSFNGGPDYEQYF. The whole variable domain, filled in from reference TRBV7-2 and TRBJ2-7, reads GAGVSQSPSNKVTEKGKDVELRCDPISGHTALYWYRQSLGQGLEFLIYFQGNSAPDKSGLPSDRFSAERTGGSVSTLTIQRTQQEDSAVYLCASSFNGGPDYEQYFGPGTRLTVT.

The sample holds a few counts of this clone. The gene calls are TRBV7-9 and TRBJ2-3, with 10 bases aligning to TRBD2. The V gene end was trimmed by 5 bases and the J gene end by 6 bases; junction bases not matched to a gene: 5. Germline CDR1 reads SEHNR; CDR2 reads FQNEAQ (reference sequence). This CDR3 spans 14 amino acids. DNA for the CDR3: TGTGCCAGCAGCGCCAGCGGGGGGGTTGATACGCAGTATTTT. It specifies CASSASGGVDTQYF.

The CDR3 loop is CASSIGRQPATNEKLFF. The CDR3 bases are TGTGCCAGTAGTATAGGTCGACAGCCTGCAACTAATGAAAAACTGTTTTTT. This chain uses TRBV19 with TRBJ1-4, with a tentative D call TRBD1 (5 bases). Between the trimmed V and J ends, which lost 1 base and 0 bases, there was a span of 12 bases. In germline, CDR1 is LNHDA, CDR2 SQIVND (reference sequence). The CDR3 is 17 residues long.

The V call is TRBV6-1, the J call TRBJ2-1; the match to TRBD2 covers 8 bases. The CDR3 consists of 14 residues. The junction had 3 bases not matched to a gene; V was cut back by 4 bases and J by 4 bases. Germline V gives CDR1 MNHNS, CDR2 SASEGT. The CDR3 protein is CASSAGGGYNEQFF. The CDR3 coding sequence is TGTGCCAGCAGTGCCGGGGGGGGGTACAATGAGCAGTTCTTC.

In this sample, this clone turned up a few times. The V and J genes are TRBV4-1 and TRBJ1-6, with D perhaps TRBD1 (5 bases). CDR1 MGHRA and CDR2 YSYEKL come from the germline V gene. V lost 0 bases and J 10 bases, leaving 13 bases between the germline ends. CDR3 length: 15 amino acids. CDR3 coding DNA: TGCGCCAGCAGCCAAGATGACAGATTGGAGTCACCCCTCCACTTT. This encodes CASSQDDRLESPLHF.

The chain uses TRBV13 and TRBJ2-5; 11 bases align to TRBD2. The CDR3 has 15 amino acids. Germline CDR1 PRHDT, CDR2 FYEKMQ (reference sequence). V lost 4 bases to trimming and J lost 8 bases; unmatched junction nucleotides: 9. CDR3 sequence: CASSSFSGGAQTQYF. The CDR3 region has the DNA TGTGCCAGCAGCTCATTTAGCGGGGGGGCCCAAACCCAGTACTTC.